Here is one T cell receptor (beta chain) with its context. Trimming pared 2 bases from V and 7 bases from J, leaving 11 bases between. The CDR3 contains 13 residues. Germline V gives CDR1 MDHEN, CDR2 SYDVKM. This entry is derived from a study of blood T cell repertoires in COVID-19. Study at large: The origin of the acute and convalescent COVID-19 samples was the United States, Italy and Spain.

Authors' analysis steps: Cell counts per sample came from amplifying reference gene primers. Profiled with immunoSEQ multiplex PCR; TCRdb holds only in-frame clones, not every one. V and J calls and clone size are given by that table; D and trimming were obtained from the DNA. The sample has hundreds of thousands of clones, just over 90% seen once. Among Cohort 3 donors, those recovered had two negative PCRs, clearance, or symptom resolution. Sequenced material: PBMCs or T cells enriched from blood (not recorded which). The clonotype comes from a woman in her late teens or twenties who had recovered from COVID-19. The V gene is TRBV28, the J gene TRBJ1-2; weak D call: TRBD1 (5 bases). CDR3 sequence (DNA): TGTGCCAGCAGTTTACGTGGGGGGTTTGGCTACACCTTC. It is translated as CASSLRGGFGYTF.